The subject of this entry is one TCR beta chain. Authors' processing steps: Estimation of nucleated cell counts was performed using reference gene primer amplification. Only in-frame clones appear in the TCRdb table, and some are missing; sequencing was by immunoSEQ multiplex PCR. V and J calls plus clone size are reproduced from that table; the DNA served to infer D and trimming. The table has about 100,000 clones, roughly 90% seen once. The sample comes from a study of blood T cell repertoires in COVID-19. Study-wide background: There were acute and convalescent COVID-19 samples, and they came from the United States, Italy and Spain. Sources were T cells, B-cell-depleted T cells, or PBMCs; the material itself was cDNA or gDNA.

Trimming removed 6 bases from V and 7 bases from J, with 15 bases in between. There are 14 residues in the CDR3. Germline-derived CDR1 and CDR2 are LNHDA and SQIVND (reference sequence). The chain joins TRBV19 to TRBJ1-4; no clear D gene. Sequenced sample: peripheral blood. The sequence was collected from a man aged 60 to 75 with acute or convalescent COVID-19. The CDR3: CASRDGAGGEKLFF. CDR3 sequence (DNA): TGTGCCAGTAGAGATGGAGCCGGAGGTGAAAAACTGTTTTTT.